This T cell receptor (beta chain) was captured by sequencing in a study of blood T cell repertoires in COVID-19. Germline lookup yields CDR1 GTSNPN and CDR2 SVGIG (reference sequence). V lost 5 bases to trimming and J lost 7 bases; unmatched junction nucleotides: 9. This CDR3 contains 14 residues. Produced via immunoSEQ multiplex PCR; TCRdb's table is partial and in-frame only. The sample yields fewer than 150,000 clones, around 87% seen once. The sequencing sample was made of peripheral blood. The chain joins TRBV30 to TRBJ2-1, with TRBD2 identical over 9 bases. This TCR derives from a woman in her sixties or seventies with acute or convalescent COVID-19. CDR3 sequence reads: CAWCGGRAVNEQFF. Written as DNA, the CDR3 is TGTGCCTGGTGCGGCGGGAGGGCCGTGAATGAGCAGTTCTTC.